Described below is a single TCR beta chain sequence and its context. What it binds is unknown. The data were taken from a study of shared clonotypes between healthy human individuals. The length of the CDR3 is 16 residues. With 3 bases removed from V and 0 bases from J, the gap between germline ends came to 14 bases. Germline V gives CDR1 SGHDN, CDR2 FVKESK. Naive CD8 cells were CD45RO-negative, positively selected for CCR7, excluding terminally differentiated effector memory CD45RA+ cells. General study points: Generation probabilities of non-shared clonotypes were lower (relative to those shared by all four donors).

Sequencing used immunoSEQ multiplex PCR; TCRdb keeps in-frame clones, though not all of them. The table lists fewer than 850,000 clones, 95% to 97% of them singletons. The specimen was naive CD8+ T cells sorted from blood. The chain combines TRBV14 with TRBJ1-2, with D perhaps matching TRBD1 (6 bases). This receptor was obtained from a man aged 25-45 years in good health. The CDR3 DNA reads as TGTGCCAGCAGCCAGGGAACAGGGTCCCCTAACTATGGCTACACCTTC. This gives the protein CASSQGTGSPNYGYTF.